This entry lists 29 T cell receptor beta chains sequenced from one sample in a study of blood T cell repertoires in COVID-19. Using immunoSEQ multiplex PCR, the repertoire was profiled, and TCRdb retains in-frame clones only, with some absent. The profile shows approximately 300,000 clones, 65% to 85% of them singletons. The sample comprised peripheral blood. All receptors come from a woman aged 45-59 years with acute or convalescent COVID-19.

V is TRBV21-1 and J is TRBJ1-3; the table's D call TRBD1 went unverified against the DNA. TRBV21-1 is termed a pseudogene. This CDR3 is 18 amino acids long. CDR3 sequence reads: CASSKILDRADSGNTIYF. CDR3 sequence (DNA): TGTGCCAGCAGCAAAATCTTAGACAGGGCTGACTCTGGAAACACCATATATTTT.

This clone was recorded a few times. V gene TRBV6-5 combines with J gene TRBJ1-1; D is undetermined. Germline CDR1 and CDR2: MNHEY and SVGAGI. V was pared by 7 bases and J by 4 bases, with 13 bases between. The CDR3 runs to 13 residues. The CDR3 region has the DNA TGTGCCAGCACCAGGAACACCGGCACTGAAGCTTTCTTT. This encodes CASTRNTGTEAFF.

V is TRBV19 and J is TRBJ2-5; 9 bases are shared with TRBD2. V trimming: 6 bases; J trimming: 3 bases; junction bases outside the gene matches: 11. The CDR3 contains 16 residues. Germline CDR1 reads LNHDA; CDR2 reads SQIVND (reference sequence). The CDR3 protein is CASRATSGLTEETQYF. In nucleotides, the CDR3 is TGTGCCAGTAGAGCGACTAGCGGTCTAACCGAAGAGACCCAGTACTTC.

This sequence joins TRBV7-9 and TRBJ2-3; tentatively, D is TRBD1 (5 bases). The length of the CDR3 is 14 residues. The germline gives CDR1 SEHNR, CDR2 FQNEAQ (reference sequence). V lost 2 bases and J 4 bases, leaving 10 bases between the germline ends. The CDR3 reads CASSLSQGSDTQYF. The DNA of the CDR3 is TGTGCCAGCAGCTTATCCCAGGGATCAGATACGCAGTATTTT.

Points on this clone: This sample also contains other DNA sequences that code for the same CDR3. The CDR3 protein is CASSLGLVSYEQYF. In DNA, the CDR3 is TGTGCCAGCAGCTTAGGTTTAGTATCCTACGAGCAGTACTTC. The chain is built from TRBV11-2 and TRBJ2-7; no reliable D call. Trimming took 1 base from V and 1 from J, leaving 8 bases between them. Per the germline V gene, CDR1 is SGHAT and CDR2 is FQNNGV. This CDR3 is 14 amino acids long.

There are a few counts of this clone. The rearrangement uses TRBV12-3 or TRBV12-4 and TRBJ1-5; 7 nucleotides match TRBD1. The V and J ends lost 3 bases and 10 bases, in that order; junction bases with no gene match: 6. The CDR3 is 13 amino acids. CDR3 loop: CASSFDRVGPQHF. Written as DNA, the CDR3 is TGTGCCAGCAGTTTCGACAGGGTAGGACCCCAGCATTTT.

The chain links TRBV27 to TRBJ2-2; 9 positions agree with TRBD1. Germline CDR1 MNHEY, CDR2 SMNVEV (reference sequence). The CDR3 has 18 residues. Losses at the gene ends were 8 bases for V and 3 bases for J; bases not matched to a gene: 16. The DNA of the CDR3 is TGTGCCAGCGGCACACGGACAGGGGAATGGTGGGACACCGGGGAGCTGTTTTTT. Its translation: CASGTRTGEWWDTGELFF.

The genes are TRBV14 and TRBJ2-5; D unresolved. Germline loops: CDR1 SGHDN, CDR2 FVKESK. With 2 bases removed from V and 0 bases from J, the gap between germline ends came to 7 bases. This CDR3 region has 14 residues. DNA for the CDR3: TGTGCCAGCAGCCAAAAACAAGACCAAGAGACCCAGTACTTC. Translating it yields CASSQKQDQETQYF.

The chain combines TRBV15 with TRBJ2-2; TRBD1 might be the D (6 bases). The V end lost 2 bases, the J end lost 3 bases, and 10 bases lay between the germline ends. The CDR3 runs 15 residues. Per the germline V gene, CDR1 is LNHNV and CDR2 is YYDKDF (reference sequence). The CDR3 nucleotides are TGTGCCACCAGCAGAAGACAGGAGTACACCGGGGAGCTGTTTTTT. Translated: CATSRRQEYTGELFF.

The chain links TRBV5-8 to TRBJ1-5, with a weak D call TRBD1 (6 bases). Trimming shortened V by 6 bases and J by 4 bases, and 17 bases separated the two germline ends. The CDR3 is made up of 15 amino acids. Germline CDR1 SGHTS, CDR2 YDEGEE. The CDR3 DNA sequence: TGTGCCAGCACCCCCGGGGGGGGGCGAAATCAGCCCCAGCATTTT. Translating gives CASTPGGGRNQPQHF.

The chain combines TRBV4-2 with TRBJ2-3; 8 bases fit TRBD2. Trimming removed 2 bases from V and 1 base from J; junction bases left unmatched: 8. The length of the CDR3 is 17 residues. CDR1 and CDR2 from the germline V gene are LGHNA and YNFKEQ. CDR3 protein: CASSQLGGGGGTDTQYF. The CDR3 nucleotides read TGTGCCAGCAGCCAACTCGGGGGGGGCGGGGGCACAGATACGCAGTATTTT.

V usage is TRBV9 and J usage is TRBJ1-1; D is uncertain. Trimming shortened V by 0 bases and J by 5 bases, and 14 bases separated the two germline ends. The CDR3 length is 15 residues. Germline CDR1 is SGDLS and CDR2 is YYNGEE. In DNA form, the CDR3 reads TGTGCCAGCAGCGTAGTTTCTGGTCCCAGGACTGAAGCTTTCTTT. Its translation is CASSVVSGPRTEAFF.

The genes are TRBV11-2 and TRBJ2-1; tentatively, D is TRBD2 (6 bases). The germline CDR1 and CDR2 sequences are SGHAT and FQNNGV. The ends were cut back, 3 bases at V and 2 bases at J, with 14 bases in the middle. The CDR3 sequence is 16 residues long. Here the CDR3 reads CASSFPSGPPYNEQFF. The CDR3 DNA is TGTGCCAGCAGCTTCCCGAGCGGGCCCCCCTACAATGAGCAGTTCTTC.

This clone was detected a few times. This chain links TRBV2 with TRBJ2-1; 8 bases are shared with TRBD2. The junction had 14 bases not matched to a gene; V was cut back by 6 bases and J by 13 bases. CDR3 length: 14 amino acids. Germline V gene sequence: CDR1 SNHLY, CDR2 FYNNEI. CDR3 nucleotide sequence: TGTGCCAGCAGGGCCGTCCGCGCGGGGGGACGACAGTTCTTC. Protein product: CASRAVRAGGRQFF.

The chain carries TRBV30 and TRBJ1-1, with D perhaps TRBD1 (5 bases). This CDR3 region has 15 residues. Germline CDR1 is GTSNPN and CDR2 is SVGIG (reference sequence). Trimming shortened V by 2 bases and J by 6 bases, and 19 bases separated the two germline ends. For the CDR3, the DNA is TGTGCCTGGAGTTTTGACCTGCGGGACTCAGCTGAAGCTTTCTTT. Protein: CAWSFDLRDSAEAFF.

The chain joins TRBV5-1 to TRBJ2-1; tentatively, D is TRBD1 (5 bases). This CDR3 region has 14 residues. V was cut by 0 bases and J by 7 bases, with 11 bases left in between. CDR1 is SGHRS, CDR2 YFSETQ, per germline. The CDR3 nucleotides read TGCGCCAGCAGCTTGGTGGGCGGACATAATGAGCAGTTCTTC. Translating gives CASSLVGGHNEQFF.

As for this clone: Other nucleotide sequences in the sample specify the same CDR3. The J gene is TRBJ1-1, the V gene TRBV5-1; TRBD1 might be the D (6 bases). Per the germline V gene, CDR1 is SGHRS and CDR2 is YFSETQ. V was shortened by 4 bases and J by 1 base, with 8 bases between the two germline ends. CDR3 size: 13 residues. CDR3 DNA: TGCGCCAGCAGCCTAGGGGGGAACACTGAAGCTTTCTTT. Residues: CASSLGGNTEAFF.

The chain links TRBV18 to TRBJ2-5; 8 bases fit TRBD1. This CDR3 spans 16 amino acids. Germline V lookup: CDR1 KGHSH, CDR2 LQKENI. Germline trimming cut 3 bases from V and 1 base from J; bases unmatched to any gene: 7. The DNA of the CDR3 is TGTGCCAGCTCACCGAAGGACAGGGTATCCCAAGAGACCCAGTACTTC. It translates to CASSPKDRVSQETQYF.

This rearrangement joins TRBV4-1 to TRBJ1-6; the D is unclear. In germline, CDR1 is MGHRA, CDR2 YSYEKL. The CDR3 is made up of 13 amino acids. V was cut by 0 bases and J by 14 bases, with 11 bases left in between. The CDR3 DNA follows: TGCGCCAGCAGCCAAGAACCCCTATTGGCCCTCCACTTT. Protein: CASSQEPLLALHF.

The gene calls are TRBV2 and TRBJ2-1; TRBD2 aligns across 9 bases. CDR3 length: 15 residues. Germline V gene data show CDR1 as SNHLY and CDR2 as FYNNEI. The J segment lost 5 bases and the V segment lost 6 bases, leaving 8 bases of the junction unmatched. The CDR3 DNA is TGTGCCAGCAGAGATAGCGGGGGCCCCCACAATGAGCAGTTCTTC. This codes for CASRDSGGPHNEQFF. Full variable domain (rest looked up from reference TRBV2 and TRBJ2-1): EPEVTQTPSHQVTQMGQEVILRCVPISNHLYFYWYRQILGQKVEFLVSFYNNEISEKSEIFDDQFSVERPDGSNFTLKIRSTKLEDSAMYFCASRDSGGPHNEQFFGPGTRLTVL.

This chain connects TRBV29-1 to TRBJ1-4; D perhaps matches TRBD1 (5 bases). The CDR3 is made up of 14 amino acids. The germline CDR1 and CDR2 sequences are SQVTM and ANQGSEA. Deletions cut 0 bases from V and 6 bases from J, with 11 bases between. The CDR3 spells CSVEDGGSDEKLFF. The CDR3 coding sequence is TGCAGCGTTGAAGACGGGGGGTCGGATGAAAAACTGTTTTTT.

This clone has just a few counts. The V call is TRBV18, the J call TRBJ2-2; TRBD1 is a possible D gene (6 bases). Trimming removed 0 bases at V and 4 bases at J, with 15 bases between. CDR1 KGHSH and CDR2 LQKENI come from the germline V gene. The CDR3 totals 17 residues. This chain's CDR3 is CASSPPSNRATTGELFF. Here the CDR3 DNA reads TGTGCCAGCTCACCACCGAGCAACAGGGCGACCACCGGGGAGCTGTTTTTT.

The CDR3 spells CASSPRSGNNEQFF. DNA of the CDR3: TGTGCCAGCTCACCACGGTCCGGGAACAATGAGCAGTTCTTC. This rearrangement joins TRBV18 to TRBJ2-1; weak D call: TRBD2 (5 bases). The germline CDR1 and CDR2 sequences are KGHSH and LQKENI. With 1 base removed from V and 5 bases from J, the gap between germline ends came to 9 bases. The CDR3 consists of 14 residues.

This clone came up once. J is TRBJ2-7 and V is TRBV5-1; possible D gene TRBD1, 6 bases. Trimming stripped 7 bases from V and 0 bases from J, with 20 bases between. In germline, CDR1 is SGHRS, CDR2 YFSETQ. CDR3 length: 16 amino acids. The CDR3 DNA follows: TGCGCCAGCCCCAACGACAGGTTCGCTACCTCCTACGAGCAGTACGTC. It yields the protein CASPNDRFATSYEQYV.

The CDR3 loop is CASSFGGQPQHF. The CDR3 DNA follows: TGTGCCAGCAGTTTTGGGGGCCAGCCCCAGCATTTT. The V gene is TRBV12-3 or TRBV12-4, the J gene TRBJ1-5, with D maybe TRBD1 (6 bases). The CDR3 is made up of 12 amino acids. The V and J ends lost 3 bases and 7 bases respectively, with 7 bases between them.

This clone was counted a single time. This chain uses TRBV27 with TRBJ1-1, with 7 bases that match TRBD1. The length of the CDR3 is 13 residues. Per germline, CDR1 MNHEY and CDR2 SMNVEV (reference sequence). Trimming removed 1 base from V and 5 bases from J; junction bases left unmatched: 1. CDR3 residues: CASSLWGQTEAFF. In nucleotides, the CDR3 is TGTGCCAGCAGTTTATGGGGACAGACTGAAGCTTTCTTT.

The rearrangement links TRBV11-2 to TRBJ2-3; no definite D call. V was shortened by 5 bases and J by 6 bases, with 9 bases between the two germline ends. This CDR3 is built from 12 residues. Looked up from germline, CDR1 is SGHAT and CDR2 is FQNNGV. The CDR3 region has the DNA TGTGCCAGCAGCCCCCCCGCGGATACGCAGTATTTT. It translates to CASSPPADTQYF.

This clone was picked up a small number of times. V is TRBV7-5 and J is TRBJ2-7; TRBD1 is the table's D call and was not checked against the DNA. TRBV7-5 is designated a pseudogene. The CDR3 length is 10 residues. The chain's CDR3 is CAQATYEQYV. The CDR3 nucleotides are TGTGCGCAGGCAACCTACGAGCAGTACGTC.

This clone has just a few counts. The CDR3 region is CASSPPTQGNEQFF. The CDR3, as DNA: TGTGCCAGCAGCCCCCCAACTCAGGGGAATGAGCAGTTCTTC. The chain carries TRBV11-1 and TRBJ2-1; weak D call: TRBD1 (6 bases). Trimming cost V 5 bases and J 7 bases, with 15 bases left between them. CDR3 length: 14 residues. CDR1 is SGHAT, CDR2 FQDESV, per germline (reference sequence). Full variable domain (outside the CDR3, taken from reference TRBV11-1 and TRBJ2-1): EAEVAQSPRYKITEKSQAVAFWCDPISGHATLYWYRQILGQGPELLVQFQDESVVDDSQLPKDRFSAERLKGVDSTLKIQPAELGDSAMYLCASSPPTQGNEQFFGPGTRLTVL.